The 24 T cell receptor beta chains in this list originate from one sample, sequenced in a study of blood T cell repertoires in COVID-19 (dated by TCRdb to about 2020). To prepare the library, the immunoSEQ multiplex PCR assay was applied. TCRdb took over this immuneACCESS table, retaining in-frame rearrangements with V and J assigned. Such tables are incomplete; in checked studies, under half of the missing clones stem from an unresolved V gene, and the remainder is unexplained. The sample records hundreds of thousands of clones, roughly 86% of which are singletons. Approximately 2.8% of the sample belongs to the ten largest clones. Sample: PBMCs or T cells enriched from blood (not recorded which). The origin of the receptors is a woman under 40 with acute COVID-19.

The chain links TRBV29-1 to TRBJ2-7; the match to TRBD1 covers 7 bases. The ends lost 7 bases at V and 7 bases at J; junction bases unmatched: 7. The length of the CDR3 is 11 residues. From germline, CDR1 is SQVTM and CDR2 ANQGSEA. CDR3: CSAHTGVEQYF. CDR3 sequence (DNA): TGCAGCGCCCACACAGGGGTAGAGCAGTACTTC.

The chain combines TRBV11-2 with TRBJ1-5; TRBD1 aligns across 12 bases. The CDR3 consists of 17 residues. The V and J ends lost 5 bases and 0 bases, in that order; junction bases with no gene match: 5. Germline CDR1 is SGHAT and CDR2 is FQNNGV. The DNA for the CDR3 is TGTGCCAGCAGCGGAGGGACAGGGGGCCTTAGCAATCAGCCCCAGCATTTT. Protein sequence: CASSGGTGGLSNQPQHF.

The chain couples TRBV10-1 to TRBJ2-7, with 7 bases matching TRBD2. The CDR3 length is 15 residues. Per the germline V gene, CDR1 is WNHNN and CDR2 is SYGVQD (reference sequence). V dropped 0 bases and J dropped 4; count of bases not matched to a gene: 6. In DNA form, the CDR3 reads TGCGCCAGCAGTGAGTCGGGGGGGGGAATATACGAGCAGTACTTC. This translates into CASSESGGGIYEQYF.

The chain carries TRBV5-1 and TRBJ1-1; a possible D gene is TRBD1 (5 bases). With 0 bases removed from V and 6 bases from J, the gap between germline ends came to 6 bases. Germline V gene data show CDR1 as SGHRS and CDR2 as YFSETQ. This CDR3 spans 12 amino acids. In nucleotides, the CDR3 is TGCGCCAGCAGCTTGGACAGGTCTGAAGCTTTCTTT. Protein sequence: CASSLDRSEAFF.

The rearrangement uses TRBV25-1 and TRBJ2-2, with TRBD1 as a possible D gene (6 bases). The CDR3 is made up of 15 amino acids. Germline assignment: CDR1 MGHDK and CDR2 SYGVNS. V dropped 3 bases and J dropped 6 bases, with 14 bases sitting between them. The CDR3 DNA is TGTGCCAGCAGTGAGTGGACAGCCGTCCCCGGGGAGCTGTTTTTT. The encoded protein is CASSEWTAVPGELFF. Variable domain in full (rest from reference TRBV25-1 and TRBJ2-2): EADIYQTPRYLVIGTGKKITLECSQTMGHDKMYWYQQDPGMELHLIHYSYGVNSTEKGDLSSESTVSRIRTEHFPLTLESARPSHTSQYLCASSEWTAVPGELFFGEGSRLTVL.

The chain combines TRBV6-5 with TRBJ1-1, with TRBD1 as a possible D gene (6 bases). The CDR3 is made up of 14 amino acids. Trimming took off 7 bases at V and 3 bases at J, with 15 bases between the two ends. Per germline, CDR1 MNHEY and CDR2 SVGAGI. CDR3 region: CASTVQGSHTEAFF. CDR3 nucleotides: TGTGCCAGCACCGTACAGGGTTCGCACACTGAAGCTTTCTTT.

The chain recombines TRBV3-1 (or the pseudogene TRBV3-2) with TRBJ1-1; D unclear. Trimming took 0 bases from V and 5 from J, leaving 13 bases between them. CDR1 LGHDT and CDR2 YNNKEL come from the germline V gene (reference sequence). This CDR3 contains 15 residues. The CDR3 DNA is TGTGCCAGCAGCCAAGATTTCACAGTAGGAACTGAAGCTTTCTTT. Translation gives CASSQDFTVGTEAFF.

V is TRBV15 and J is TRBJ1-4, with D perhaps TRBD1 (5 bases). The CDR3 has 16 amino acids. V was clipped by 2 bases and J by 5 bases, with 15 bases between them. Germline CDR1 LNHNV, CDR2 YYDKDF (reference sequence). The CDR3 region has the DNA TGTGCCACCAGCAGAATTTCAGGGAAGGGAAATGAAAAACTGTTTTTT. This translates into CATSRISGKGNEKLFF. Variable domain in full (rest from reference TRBV15 and TRBJ1-4): DAMVIQNPRYQVTQFGKPVTLSCSQTLNHNVMYWYQQKSSQAPKLLFHYYDKDFNNEADTPDNFQSRRPNTSFCFLDIRSPGLGDTAMYLCATSRISGKGNEKLFFGSGTQLSVL.

CDR3 sequence: CASSYGLGETQYF. The CDR3 nucleotides are TGTGCCAGCAGTTACGGGCTGGGAGAGACCCAGTACTTC. V and J are TRBV6-5 and TRBJ2-5; D gene uncertain. The CDR3 runs to 13 residues. Trimming cost V 2 bases and J 4 bases, with 8 bases left between them. Germline lookup yields CDR1 MNHEY and CDR2 SVGAGI.

The chain carries TRBV5-5 and TRBJ1-4; no clear D. CDR3 length: 13 amino acids. Trimming removed 3 bases from V and 6 bases from J, with 9 bases in between. Germline-derived CDR1 and CDR2 are SGHKS and YYEKEE (reference sequence). The CDR3 is CASSSLDDEKLFF. CDR3 DNA: TGTGCCAGCAGCTCCTTAGATGATGAAAAACTGTTTTTT. Based on the CDR3 plus reference TRBV5-5 and TRBJ1-4, the full variable domain is DAGVTQSPTHLIKTRGQQVTLRCSPISGHKSVSWYQQVLGQGPQFIFQYYEKEERGRGNFPDRFSARQFPNYSSELNVNALLLGDSALYLCASSSLDDEKLFFGSGTQLSVL.

This clone has a single count. This chain links TRBV27 with TRBJ1-6; D is undetermined. From germline, CDR1 is MNHEY and CDR2 SMNVEV (reference sequence). Trimming stripped 11 bases from V and 4 bases from J, with 15 bases between. CDR3 length: 14 amino acids. The CDR3 here is CALNGERYNSPLHF. The DNA for the CDR3 is TGTGCCCTTAACGGAGAGCGATATAATTCACCCCTCCACTTT.

The chain employs TRBV10-2 and TRBJ2-5, with 12 nucleotides matching TRBD2. V gave up 8 bases and J gave up 7 bases; unmatched junction bases: 5. Germline CDR1 reads WSHSY; CDR2 reads SAAADI. This CDR3 has 13 residues. The CDR3 DNA is TGCGCCAGCGGAACGACTAGCGGGGGGACCCAGTACTTC. Protein sequence: CASGTTSGGTQYF.

The chain has TRBV19 and TRBJ2-1; TRBD1 matches 10 bases. The CDR3 covers 14 residues. In germline, CDR1 is LNHDA, CDR2 SQIVND (reference sequence). V was pared by 10 bases and J by 6 bases, with 9 bases of the junction left unmatched. This chain's CDR3 is CATWDRGFGNEQFF. The DNA for the CDR3 is TGTGCCACTTGGGACAGGGGCTTCGGCAATGAGCAGTTCTTC.

The genes are TRBV27 and TRBJ2-3; 10 bases fit TRBD2. Per germline, CDR1 MNHEY and CDR2 SMNVEV (reference sequence). J gave up 0 bases and V 5 bases, and 17 bases lay outside the gene matches. The CDR3 runs 20 residues. In DNA, the CDR3 is TGTGCCAGCAGTACTTTAGCGGGGGGAGGGAATGCCTATAGCACAGATACGCAGTATTTT. Translation gives CASSTLAGGGNAYSTDTQYF.

The chain links TRBV7-2 to TRBJ2-5; 9 bases align to TRBD2. Germline V gene sequence: CDR1 SGHTA, CDR2 FQGNSA. With 3 bases clipped from V and 1 base from J, the junction kept 3 bases outside the gene matches. This CDR3 has 15 amino acids. Here the CDR3 DNA reads TGTGCCAGCAGCTTGCTAGCGGGGTTCCAAGAGACCCAGTACTTC. Translation: CASSLLAGFQETQYF.

The J gene is TRBJ1-5, the V gene TRBV3-1 (or the pseudogene TRBV3-2); 9 bases match TRBD1. With V trimmed by 5 bases and J by 5 bases, 13 bases remained unmatched. The CDR3 consists of 17 residues. CDR1 is LGHDT, CDR2 YNNKEL, per germline (reference sequence). The CDR3 DNA is TGTGCCAGCAGCACGATGGACCGGGACAGGGTTTATCAGCCCCAGCATTTT. Translating it yields CASSTMDRDRVYQPQHF.

The rearrangement joins TRBV3-1 (or the pseudogene TRBV3-2) to TRBJ2-5; D perhaps matches TRBD2 (6 bases). Germline V lookup: CDR1 LGHDT, CDR2 YNNKEL (reference sequence). The CDR3 spans 13 residues. V lost 3 bases and J 7 bases, leaving 12 bases between the germline ends. The CDR3 bases are TGTGCCAGCAGCCACCCGGAGGGCGGGACCCAGTACTTC. This gives the protein CASSHPEGGTQYF.

This rearrangement joins TRBV15 to TRBJ1-5, with TRBD1 identical over 7 bases. CDR3 length: 15 residues. V lost 10 bases to trimming and J lost 4 bases; unmatched junction nucleotides: 13. The V gene's germline CDR1 is LNHNV and CDR2 YYDKDF (reference sequence). The CDR3 loop reads CAKFKEQGKNQPQHF. The DNA for the CDR3 is TGTGCCAAATTTAAGGAACAGGGGAAGAATCAGCCCCAGCATTTT.

This chain's CDR3 is CAWTGQIEKLFF. The CDR3 DNA sequence: TGTGCCTGGACAGGGCAGATTGAAAAACTGTTTTTT. The chain joins TRBV30 to TRBJ1-4; possibly TRBD1 for D (5 bases). Germline CDR1 is GTSNPN and CDR2 is SVGIG (reference sequence). The germline V and J ends were trimmed by 4 bases and 7 bases, with 10 bases remaining between them. CDR3 length: 12 amino acids.

The chain links TRBV27 to TRBJ1-2; perhaps TRBD1 as D (5 bases). The CDR3 is made up of 14 amino acids. Germline-derived CDR1 and CDR2 are MNHEY and SMNVEV (reference sequence). V was shortened by 3 bases and J by 4 bases, with 12 bases between the two germline ends. The CDR3 DNA sequence: TGTGCCAGCAGTTTGATAAGGGGCGCCTATGGCTACACCTTC. Translated: CASSLIRGAYGYTF.

The V and J genes are TRBV16 and TRBJ1-2; D gene ambiguous. Looked up from germline, CDR1 is KGHSY and CDR2 is FQNENV. The V gene lost 4 bases and the J gene lost 8 bases, with 20 bases spanning the gap. The CDR3 has 15 amino acids. As DNA, the CDR3 is TGTGCCAGCAGCCTGCACACGGGGAGCCCCTTGGGCTACACCTTC. The encoded protein is CASSLHTGSPLGYTF.

The V and J genes are TRBV6-6 and TRBJ1-5; tentatively, D is TRBD1 (5 bases). V was clipped by 6 bases and J by 5 bases, with 14 bases between them. The germline CDR1 and CDR2 sequences are MNHNY and SVGAGI (reference sequence). The CDR3 spans 14 residues. The CDR3 DNA is TGTGCCAGCAGAGCAGGGCGGTACGATCAGCCCCAGCATTTT. Its translation: CASRAGRYDQPQHF.

This rearrangement joins TRBV6-5 to TRBJ1-2; D perhaps matches TRBD1 (6 bases). V was pared by 8 bases and J by 7 bases, with 11 bases between. The CDR3 has 11 amino acids. Germline-derived CDR1 and CDR2 are MNHEY and SVGAGI. The CDR3 nucleotides read TGTGCCAGCGGACAGCCCTCTGGCTACACCTTC. The encoded protein is CASGQPSGYTF.

The chain couples TRBV4-2 to TRBJ2-1; maybe TRBD2 (7 bases). Trimming stripped 4 bases from V and 1 base from J, with 20 bases between. Germline-derived CDR1 and CDR2 are LGHNA and YNFKEQ. This CDR3 has 18 amino acids. The DNA of the CDR3 is TGTGCCAGCAGCCTTGCCGGTGGGGGGGCCTTATCCTACAATGAGCAGTTCTTC. Its translation is CASSLAGGGALSYNEQFF.